Included here is one T cell receptor beta chain sequence, with context. There are 11 residues in the CDR3. V dropped 3 bases and J dropped 4 bases, with 5 bases sitting between them. Germline V gene sequence: CDR1 DFQATT, CDR2 SNEGSKA (reference sequence). This sample is part of a study of control samples from healthy donors and cancer patients. This table comes from immunoSEQ multiplex PCR, and its TCRdb copy is limited to in-frame clones, with some not included. The sample has around 100,000 clones, less than 95% seen once. The sequence derives from a woman aged 18 to 35 in good health. Sequenced: blood. The chain has TRBV20-1 and TRBJ2-3; D remains ambiguous. The CDR3, as DNA: TGCAGTGCTAGTCAGTCAGATACGCAGTATTTT. It is translated as CSASQSDTQYF.